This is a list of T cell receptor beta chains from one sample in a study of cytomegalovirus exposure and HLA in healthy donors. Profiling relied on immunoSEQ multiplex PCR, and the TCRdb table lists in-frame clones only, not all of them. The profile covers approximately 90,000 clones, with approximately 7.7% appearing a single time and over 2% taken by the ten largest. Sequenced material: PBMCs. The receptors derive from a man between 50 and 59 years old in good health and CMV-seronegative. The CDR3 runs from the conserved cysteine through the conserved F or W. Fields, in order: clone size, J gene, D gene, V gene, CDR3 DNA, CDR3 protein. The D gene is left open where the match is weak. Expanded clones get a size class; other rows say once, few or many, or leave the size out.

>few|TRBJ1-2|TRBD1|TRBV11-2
TGTGCCAGCAGCTTATATTCGACAGGGACCTATGGCTACACCTTC
CASSLYSTGTYGYTF
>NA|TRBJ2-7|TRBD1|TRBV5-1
TGCGCCAGCAGCTTGTCAGGGACAGGGTCCTCCTACGAGCAGTACTTC
CASSLSGTGSSYEQYF
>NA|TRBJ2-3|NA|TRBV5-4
TGTGCCAGCAGCTTGAAAGGGGGCACAGATACGCAGTATTTT
CASSLKGGTDTQYF
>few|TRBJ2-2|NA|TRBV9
TGTGCCAGCAGCGTATCCGGGAGCACCGGGGAGCTGTTTTTT
CASSVSGSTGELFF
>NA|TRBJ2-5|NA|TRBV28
TGTGCCAGCAGTCATTCAGGGGGGGAGACCCAGTACTTC
CASSHSGGETQYF
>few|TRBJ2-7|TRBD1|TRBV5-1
TGCGCCAGCAGAATCGGGACAGGGGCCGAGCAGTACTTC
CASRIGTGAEQYF
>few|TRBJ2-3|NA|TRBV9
TGTGCCAGCTCCACTCCCGGTCCGCAGTATTTT
CASSTPGPQYF
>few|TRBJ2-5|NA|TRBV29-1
TGCAGCGTAGCAGGGGTGACGGCCCAGGCGCACTTC
CSVAGVTAQAHF
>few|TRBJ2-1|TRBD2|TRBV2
TGTGCCAGCAGTGAATGGGCGGGAGAGTTCTACAATGAGCAGTTCTTC
CASSEWAGEFYNEQFF
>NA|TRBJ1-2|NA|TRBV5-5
TGTGCCAGCAGCCTAGAAGAGGTCGATGGCTACACCTTC
CASSLEEVDGYTF
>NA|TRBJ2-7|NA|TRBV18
TGTGCCAGCTCACCACACCCGGGGAACTACGAGCAGTACTTC
CASSPHPGNYEQYF
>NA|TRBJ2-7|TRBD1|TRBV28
TGTGCCAGCAGTCTGCTGGGGACAGGGGGCTCCTACGAGCAGTACTTC
CASSLLGTGGSYEQYF
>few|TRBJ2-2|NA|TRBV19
TGTGCCTCCCGGCGGGACTCGAACACCGGGGAGCTGTTTTTT
CASRRDSNTGELFF
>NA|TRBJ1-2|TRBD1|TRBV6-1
TGTGCCAGCAAAAGACAGGGGGCTAACTATGGCTACACCTTC
CASKRQGANYGYTF
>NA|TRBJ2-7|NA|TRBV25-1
TGTGCCAGCAGTCAGGGGGAGGAATCCCACGAGCAGTACTTC
CASSQGEESHEQYF
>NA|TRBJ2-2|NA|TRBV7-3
TGTGCCAGCAGCTCCAGGGGGATCGGGGGACGGGAGCTGTTTTTT
CASSSRGIGGRELFF
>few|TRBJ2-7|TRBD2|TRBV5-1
TGCGCCAGCAGCGCCGGGACTAGCGGATACTACGAGCAGTACTTC
CASSAGTSGYYEQYF
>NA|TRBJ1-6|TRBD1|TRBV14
TGTGCCAGCAGGAGACAGGGTGGTAATTCACCCCTCCACTTT
CASRRQGGNSPLHF
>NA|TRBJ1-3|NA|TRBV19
TGTGCCAGTAGTATAGATGTGGCGGCCGACTCTGGAAACACCATATATTTT
CASSIDVAADSGNTIYF
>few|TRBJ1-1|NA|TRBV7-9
TGTGCCAGCAGCTTCCTAGCCAGTTTAGGCGCTGAAGCTTTCTTT
CASSFLASLGAEAFF
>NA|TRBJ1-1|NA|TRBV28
TGTGCCAGCAGTTTGAGCCGTGAAGCTTTCTTT
CASSLSREAFF
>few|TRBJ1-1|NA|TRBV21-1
TGTGCCAGCAGCAAAGAAAGGGGGCGCGTGAACACTGAAGCTTTCTTT
CASSKERGRVNTEAFF
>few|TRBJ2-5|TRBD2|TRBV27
TGTGCCAGCAGTTTAAGGCTAGCGGGGCAAGAGACCCAGTACTTC
CASSLRLAGQETQYF
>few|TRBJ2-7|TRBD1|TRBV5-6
TGTGCCAGCAGCCCTCCGGGACAGGGGAGTTTACAGTACTTC
CASSPPGQGSLQYF
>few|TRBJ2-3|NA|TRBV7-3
TGTGCCAGCAGCTTAGGGACTAGCACAGATACGCAGTATTTT
CASSLGTSTDTQYF
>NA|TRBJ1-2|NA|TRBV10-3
TGTGCCACGACCGACTCCGGGTTCTATGGCTACACCTTC
CATTDSGFYGYTF
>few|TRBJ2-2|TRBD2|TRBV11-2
TGTGCCAGCAGCTCCCTAGGACTAGCGGGAGGGATCGGGGAGCTGTTTTTT
CASSSLGLAGGIGELFF
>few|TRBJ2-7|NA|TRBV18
TGTGCCAGCTCACCACAAGAACTCACCTACGAGCAGTACTTC
CASSPQELTYEQYF
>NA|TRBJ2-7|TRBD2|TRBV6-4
TGTGCCAGCAGTGACGTCACTAGCGGGAGGCACCTCTCCTACGAGCAGTACTTC
CASSDVTSGRHLSYEQYF
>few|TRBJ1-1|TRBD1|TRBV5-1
TGCGCCAGCAGCTCCGGGACAGAAACTGAAGCTTTCTTT
CASSSGTETEAFF
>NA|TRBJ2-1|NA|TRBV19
TGTGCCACACAACAAACAGGGAGCTCCTACAATGAGCAGTTCTTC
CATQQTGSSYNEQFF
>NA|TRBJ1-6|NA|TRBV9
TGTGCCAGCAGCGTCGGGGGTAATTCACCCCTCCACTTT
CASSVGGNSPLHF
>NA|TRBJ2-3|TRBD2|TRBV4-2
TGTGCCAGCAGCCTGGGACTAGCGGGAGGTGGTAGCACAGATACGCAGTATTTT
CASSLGLAGGGSTDTQYF
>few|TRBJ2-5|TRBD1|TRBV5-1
TGCGCCAGCAGCCTCCGGACAGGGCGTCAAGAGACCCAGTACTTC
CASSLRTGRQETQYF
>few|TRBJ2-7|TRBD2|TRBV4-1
TGCGCCAGCAGCCAAGATGGACTAGCTCGCTACGAGCAGTACTTC
CASSQDGLARYEQYF
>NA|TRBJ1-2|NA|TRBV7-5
TGTGCCAGAAGCTTAAGGTCAGGGGGAGGCTACACCTTC
CARSLRSGGGYTF
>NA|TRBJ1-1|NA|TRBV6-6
TGTGCCACCTACAAAGGAGGGAACACTGAAGCTTTCTTT
CATYKGGNTEAFF
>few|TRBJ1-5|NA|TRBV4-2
TGTGCCAGCAGCCAAGATTGGCCTGGCAATCAGCCCCAGCATTTT
CASSQDWPGNQPQHF
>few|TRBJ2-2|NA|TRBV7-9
TGTGCCAGCATGTGGCCCGAGGGAGGCGCCCCCGGGGAGCTGTTTTTT
CASMWPEGGAPGELFF
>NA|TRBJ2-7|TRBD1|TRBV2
TGTGCCAGCAGCGACGGGACAGGACCTCATAGGGGGGAGCAGTACTTC
CASSDGTGPHRGEQYF
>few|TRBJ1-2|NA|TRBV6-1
TGTGCCAGTCGAGCGCGGGGCTACACCTTC
CASRARGYTF
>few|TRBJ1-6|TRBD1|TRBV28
TGTGCCAGCAGTAGACCGGACAGGAGATTCTATAATTCACCCCTCCACTTT
CASSRPDRRFYNSPLHF
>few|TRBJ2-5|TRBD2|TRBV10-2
TGCGCCAGCAGCGTGACTCGACTAGCGGGAAGGGGGACCCAGTACTTC
CASSVTRLAGRGTQYF
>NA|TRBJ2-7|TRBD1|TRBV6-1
TGTGCCAGCAGTGAAAACAGGGGCTACGAGCAGTACTTC
CASSENRGYEQYF
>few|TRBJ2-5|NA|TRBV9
TGTGCCAGCAGCGTAAGTCAGCAAGAGACCCAGTACTTC
CASSVSQQETQYF
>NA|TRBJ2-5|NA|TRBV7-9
TGTGCCAGCAGCTTAGAGCGGGTCCAAGAGACCCAGTACTTC
CASSLERVQETQYF
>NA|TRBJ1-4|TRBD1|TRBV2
TGTGCCAGCAAGTTAGACACAGGGGGGAATGAAAAACTGTTTTTT
CASKLDTGGNEKLFF
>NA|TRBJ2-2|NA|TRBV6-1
TGTGCCAGCATCCAAAACACCAACACCGGGGAGCTGTTTTTT
CASIQNTNTGELFF